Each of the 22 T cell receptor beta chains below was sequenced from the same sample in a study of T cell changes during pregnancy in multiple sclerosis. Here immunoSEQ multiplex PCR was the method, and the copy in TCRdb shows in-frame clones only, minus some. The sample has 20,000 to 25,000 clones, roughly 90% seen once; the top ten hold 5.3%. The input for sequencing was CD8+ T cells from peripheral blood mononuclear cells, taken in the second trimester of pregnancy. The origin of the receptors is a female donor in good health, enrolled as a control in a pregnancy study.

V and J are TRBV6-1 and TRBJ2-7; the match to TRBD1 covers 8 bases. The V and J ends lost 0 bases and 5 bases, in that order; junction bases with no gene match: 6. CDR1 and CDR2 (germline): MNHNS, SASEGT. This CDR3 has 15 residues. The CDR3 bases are TGTGCCAGCAGTGAAGCGCTTGACAGGGGCCACGAGCAGTACTTC. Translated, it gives CASSEALDRGHEQYF.

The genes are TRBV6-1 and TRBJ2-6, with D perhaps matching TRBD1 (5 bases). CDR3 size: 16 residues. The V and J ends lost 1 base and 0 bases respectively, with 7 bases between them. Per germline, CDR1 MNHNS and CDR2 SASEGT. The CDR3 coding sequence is TGTGCCAGCAGTGAAGAAGACAGCTCTGGGGCCAACGTCCTGACTTTC. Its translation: CASSEEDSSGANVLTF.

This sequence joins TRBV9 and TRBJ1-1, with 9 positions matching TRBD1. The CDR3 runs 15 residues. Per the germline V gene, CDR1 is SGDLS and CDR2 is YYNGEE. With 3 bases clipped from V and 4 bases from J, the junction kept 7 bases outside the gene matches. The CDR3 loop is CASSADRGGGTEAFF. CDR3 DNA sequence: TGTGCCAGCAGCGCGGACAGGGGTGGCGGCACTGAAGCTTTCTTT. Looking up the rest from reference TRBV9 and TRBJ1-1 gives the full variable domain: DSGVTQTPKHLITATGQRVTLRCSPRSGDLSVYWYQQSLDQGLQFLIQYYNGEERAKGNILERFSAQQFPDLHSELNLSSLELGDSALYFCASSADRGGGTEAFFGQGTRLTVV.

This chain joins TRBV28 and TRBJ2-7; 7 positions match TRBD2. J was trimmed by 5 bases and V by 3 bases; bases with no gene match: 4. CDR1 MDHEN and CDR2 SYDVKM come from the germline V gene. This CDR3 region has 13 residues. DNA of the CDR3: TGTGCCAGCAGTTTCTCGGGGGGTGACGAGCAGTACTTC. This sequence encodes CASSFSGGDEQYF.

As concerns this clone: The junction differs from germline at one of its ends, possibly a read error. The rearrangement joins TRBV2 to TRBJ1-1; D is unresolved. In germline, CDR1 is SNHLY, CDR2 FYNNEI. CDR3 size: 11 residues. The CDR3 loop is CAISRRLEAFF. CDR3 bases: TGTGCCATCAGTCGCAGGCTTGAAGCTTTCTTT.

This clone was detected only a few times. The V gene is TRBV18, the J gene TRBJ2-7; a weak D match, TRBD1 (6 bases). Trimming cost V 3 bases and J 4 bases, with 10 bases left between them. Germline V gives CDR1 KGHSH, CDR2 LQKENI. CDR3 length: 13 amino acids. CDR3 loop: CASSPNDRYEQYF. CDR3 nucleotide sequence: TGTGCCAGCTCACCGAACGACAGGTACGAGCAGTACTTC.

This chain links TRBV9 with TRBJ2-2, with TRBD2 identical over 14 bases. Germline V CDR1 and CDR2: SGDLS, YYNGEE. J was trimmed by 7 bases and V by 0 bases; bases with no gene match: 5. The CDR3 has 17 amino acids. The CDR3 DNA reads TGTGCCAGCAGCGTAGGACTAGCGGGAGGGCCCGTCGGGGAGCTGTTTTTT. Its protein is CASSVGLAGGPVGELFF.

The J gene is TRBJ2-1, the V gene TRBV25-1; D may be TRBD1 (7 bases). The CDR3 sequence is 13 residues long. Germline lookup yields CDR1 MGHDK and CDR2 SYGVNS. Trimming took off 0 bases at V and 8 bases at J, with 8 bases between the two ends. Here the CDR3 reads CASSEYRGDEQFF. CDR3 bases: TGTGCCAGCAGTGAATACAGGGGGGATGAGCAGTTCTTC.

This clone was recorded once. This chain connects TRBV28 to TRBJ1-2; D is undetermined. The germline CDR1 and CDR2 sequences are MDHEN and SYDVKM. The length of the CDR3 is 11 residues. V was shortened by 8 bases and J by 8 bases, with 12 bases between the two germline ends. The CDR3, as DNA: TGTGCCAGCCTAACCCCGGGGGGCTACACCTTC. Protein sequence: CASLTPGGYTF.

In nucleotides, the CDR3 is TGTGCCAGCAGTTTTACAGGGACGAACACTGAAGCTTTCTTT. This translates into CASSFTGTNTEAFF. The rearrangement joins TRBV27 to TRBJ1-1; a possible D gene is TRBD1 (6 bases). V lost 3 bases and J lost 1, with 9 bases in between. Per the germline V gene, CDR1 is MNHEY and CDR2 is SMNVEV (reference sequence). There are 14 residues in the CDR3.

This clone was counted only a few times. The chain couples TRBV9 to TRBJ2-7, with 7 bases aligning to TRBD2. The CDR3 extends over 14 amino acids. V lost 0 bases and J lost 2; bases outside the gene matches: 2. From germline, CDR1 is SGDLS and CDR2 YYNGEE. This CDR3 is CASSVEGLPYEQYF. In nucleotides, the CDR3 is TGTGCCAGCAGCGTAGAGGGACTACCCTACGAGCAGTACTTC.

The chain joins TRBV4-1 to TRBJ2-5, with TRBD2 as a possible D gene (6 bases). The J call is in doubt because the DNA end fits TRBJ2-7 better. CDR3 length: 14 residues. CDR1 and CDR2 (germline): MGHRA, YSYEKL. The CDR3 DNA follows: TGCGCCAGCAGCCAAGCACAGCGGGCCTACGAGCAGTACTTC. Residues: CASSQAQRAYEQYF.

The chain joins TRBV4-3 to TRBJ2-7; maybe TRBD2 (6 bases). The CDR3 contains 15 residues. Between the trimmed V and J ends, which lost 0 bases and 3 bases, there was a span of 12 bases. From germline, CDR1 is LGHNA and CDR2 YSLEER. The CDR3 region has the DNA TGCGCCAGCAGCCAAGAACGGGGGAACGGCTACGAGCAGTACTTC. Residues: CASSQERGNGYEQYF.

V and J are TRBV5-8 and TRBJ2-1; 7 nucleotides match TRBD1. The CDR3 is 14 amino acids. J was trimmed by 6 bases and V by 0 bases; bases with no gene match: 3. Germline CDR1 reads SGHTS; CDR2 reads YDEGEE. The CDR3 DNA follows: TGTGCCAGCAGCTTGGACAGGGGCCCCAATGAGCAGTTCTTC. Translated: CASSLDRGPNEQFF.

The CDR3 DNA follows: TGCGCCAGCAGCCAAGTAACGGGGGGATGGGAGTTGGTCACTGAAGCTTTCTTT. Encoded protein: CASSQVTGGWELVTEAFF. The rearrangement joins TRBV4-3 to TRBJ1-1, with TRBD1 as a possible D gene (5 bases). Germline V gene sequence: CDR1 LGHNA, CDR2 YSLEER. The V gene lost 1 base and the J gene lost 4 bases, with 22 bases spanning the gap. The CDR3 sequence is 18 residues long.

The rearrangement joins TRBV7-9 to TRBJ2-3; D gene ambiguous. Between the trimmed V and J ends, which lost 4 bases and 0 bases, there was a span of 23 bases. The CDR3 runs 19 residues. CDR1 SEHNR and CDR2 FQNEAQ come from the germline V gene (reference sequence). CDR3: CASSSPHPYLMESTDTQYF. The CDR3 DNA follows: TGTGCCAGCAGCTCCCCTCATCCCTACTTGATGGAGAGCACAGATACGCAGTATTTT.

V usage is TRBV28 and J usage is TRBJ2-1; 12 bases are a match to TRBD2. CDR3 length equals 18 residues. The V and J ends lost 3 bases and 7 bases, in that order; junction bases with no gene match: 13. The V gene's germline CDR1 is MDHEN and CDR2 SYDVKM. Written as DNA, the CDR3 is TGTGCCAGCAGTTTTGAAATCACGACTAGCGGGAGTTCTAATGAGCAGTTCTTC. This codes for CASSFEITTSGSSNEQFF.

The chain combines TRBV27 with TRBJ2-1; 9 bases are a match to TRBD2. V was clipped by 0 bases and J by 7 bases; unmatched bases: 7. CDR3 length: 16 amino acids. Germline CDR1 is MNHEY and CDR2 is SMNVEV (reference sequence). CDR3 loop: CASSLSGGGAVNEQFF. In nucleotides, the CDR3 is TGTGCCAGCAGTTTATCAGGCGGGGGGGCAGTGAATGAGCAGTTCTTC.

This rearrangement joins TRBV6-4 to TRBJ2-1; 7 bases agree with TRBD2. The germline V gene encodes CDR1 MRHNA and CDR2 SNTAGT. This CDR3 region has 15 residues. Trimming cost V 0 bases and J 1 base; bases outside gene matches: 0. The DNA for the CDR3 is TGTGCCAGCAGTGACTCAGCGGGGTCCTACAATGAGCAGTTCTTC. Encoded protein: CASSDSAGSYNEQFF.

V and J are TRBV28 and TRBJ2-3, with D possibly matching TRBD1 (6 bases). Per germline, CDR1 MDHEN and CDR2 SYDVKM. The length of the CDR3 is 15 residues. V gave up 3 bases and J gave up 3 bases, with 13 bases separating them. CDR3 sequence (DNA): TGTGCCAGCAGTTTTATGACAGGATTAACAGATACGCAGTATTTT. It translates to CASSFMTGLTDTQYF.

The CDR3 DNA follows: TGTGCCAGCAGCCAGGTCTACAGGGACACTGAAGCTTTCTTT. This codes for CASSQVYRDTEAFF. V and J are TRBV14 and TRBJ1-1; weak D call: TRBD1 (6 bases). This CDR3 contains 14 residues. Germline assignment: CDR1 SGHDN and CDR2 FVKESK. The V end was cut by 3 bases, the J end by 3 bases, with 11 bases between.

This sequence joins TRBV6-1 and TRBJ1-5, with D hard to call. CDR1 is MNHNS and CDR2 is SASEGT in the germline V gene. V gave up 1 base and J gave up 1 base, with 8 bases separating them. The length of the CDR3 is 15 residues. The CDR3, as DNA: TGTGCCAGCAGTGAAGTGGGAGGGAGCAATCAGCCCCAGCATTTT. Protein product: CASSEVGGSNQPQHF.